The 27 T cell receptor beta chains below come from one sample, sequenced in a study of T cells in Graves' hyperthyroidism and ophthalmopathy. There were TCR beta CDR3 regions amplified from RNA transcripts. During a first-round RT-PCR of the TCR CDR3, the HTBI primer set was used. TCRdb fed the multiplex PCR reads into MiXCR, producing one record per CDR3 protein. The profile shows about 740,000 distinct CDR3 sequences, around 13% of them singletons. Material for sequencing was blood. These receptors were taken from a woman aged 18-29 years with Graves' hyperthyroidism.

This clonotype was seen many times. The rearrangement joins TRBV12-3 or TRBV12-4 to TRBJ2-7, with D possibly TRBD2 on 6 matching bases. The CDR3 totals 14 residues. V gave up 3 bases and J gave up 5 bases, with 14 bases separating them. CDR3: CASSLPGSGHEQYF. The DNA of the CDR3 is TGTGCCAGCAGTTTGCCCGGGAGCGGCCACGAGCAGTACTTC.

This clonotype has at least ten counts. The chain links TRBV5-1 to TRBJ2-1; 8 nucleotides align to TRBD2. The CDR3 loop spans 15 amino acids. Trimming cost V 1 base and J 5 bases; bases outside gene matches: 5. Germline CDR1 and CDR2: SGHRS and YFSETQ. As DNA, the CDR3 is TGCGCCAGCAGCTTGTCTGGGACTAGAAACAATGAGCAGTTCTTC. Its protein is CASSLSGTRNNEQFF.

This clonotype was detected ten times or more. CDR3 region: CASSFRGRETEAFF. Here the CDR3 DNA reads TGTGCCAGCAGCTTCCGGGGACGGGAAACTGAAGCTTTCTTT. The rearrangement links TRBV5-5 to TRBJ1-1; a weak D match, TRBD1 (5 bases). Trimming pared 2 bases from V and 5 bases from J, leaving 13 bases between. This CDR3 comprises 14 residues. Germline loops: CDR1 SGHKS, CDR2 YYEKEE (reference sequence). The whole variable domain, filled in from reference TRBV5-5 and TRBJ1-1, reads DAGVTQSPTHLIKTRGQQVTLRCSPISGHKSVSWYQQVLGQGPQFIFQYYEKEERGRGNFPDRFSARQFPNYSSELNVNALLLGDSALYLCASSFRGRETEAFFGQGTRLTVV.

V gene TRBV5-6 combines with J gene TRBJ1-2; 7 bases are a match to TRBD1. J was trimmed by 5 bases and V by 3 bases; bases with no gene match: 10. This CDR3 spans 15 amino acids. Germline V gene sequence: CDR1 SGHDT, CDR2 YYEEEE. The CDR3 bases are TGTGCCAGCAGCTCCCCGGAAGGGGGCTATTATGGCTACACCTTC. Protein sequence: CASSSPEGGYYGYTF.

This clonotype was picked up many times. The gene calls are TRBV28 and TRBJ2-1; 9 nucleotides agree with TRBD2. The germline gives CDR1 MDHEN, CDR2 SYDVKM. The CDR3 sequence is 17 residues long. With V trimmed by 5 bases and J by 1 base, 9 bases remained unmatched. CDR3 coding DNA: TGTGCCAGCAGTCCACTAGCGGGTGATAGGTCCTACAATGAGCAGTTCTTC. This sequence encodes CASSPLAGDRSYNEQFF.

This clonotype was found many times. This chain connects TRBV11-2 to TRBJ2-3; D unresolved. The V end was cut by 2 bases, the J end by 0 bases, with 9 bases between. CDR1 is SGHAT and CDR2 is FQNNGV in the germline V gene. CDR3 length: 15 residues. CDR3 in DNA: TGTGCCAGCAGCTTATCATTGGGTAGCACAGATACGCAGTATTTT. As protein: CASSLSLGSTDTQYF.

The chain couples TRBV6-2 or TRBV6-3 to TRBJ1-1; 7 positions match TRBD1. The CDR3 consists of 18 residues. Germline V gene sequence: CDR1 MNHEY, CDR2 SVGEGT. J lost 0 bases, V lost 0 bases, and 10 bases had no gene match. The CDR3 nucleotides read TGTGCCAGCAGTTACTCGACTAACCCAGGGGGTATGAACACTGAAGCTTTCTTT. This encodes CASSYSTNPGGMNTEAFF.

This clonotype was observed many times. The J gene is TRBJ1-6, the V gene TRBV27; 8 bases fit TRBD1. The CDR3 has 16 residues. Germline V gives CDR1 MNHEY, CDR2 SMNVEV (reference sequence). The V gene end was trimmed by 5 bases and the J gene end by 13 bases; junction bases not matched to a gene: 16. CDR3 coding DNA: TGTGCCAGCAGTCCCCTTCCCGGGACAGGTTCCCCCCCCCTCCACTTT. Its protein is CASSPLPGTGSPPLHF.

This clonotype was seen a few times. The gene calls are TRBV19 and TRBJ2-3; 10 nucleotides line up with TRBD2. Germline V gives CDR1 LNHDA, CDR2 SQIVND (reference sequence). The trim removed 10 bases at V and 4 bases at J, leaving 8 bases unmatched. CDR3 length: 14 amino acids. The DNA for the CDR3 is TGTGCCACCGGAGTAGGACTAGCGGCAGATACGCAGTATTTT. Its translation: CATGVGLAADTQYF.

The chain couples TRBV29-1 to TRBJ1-1; TRBD1 might be the D (5 bases). The CDR3 length is 14 residues. V shed 6 bases and J shed 2 bases, with 16 bases lying between them. Germline V lookup: CDR1 SQVTM, CDR2 ANQGSEA. The CDR3 here is CSVHRDVFNTEAFF. CDR3 bases: TGCAGCGTCCATCGGGACGTTTTCAACACTGAAGCTTTCTTT. Combining the CDR3 with reference TRBV29-1 and TRBJ1-1 gives the whole variable domain SAVISQKPSRDICQRGTSLTIQCQVDSQVTMMFWYRQQPGQSLTLIATANQGSEATYESGFVIDKFPISRPNLTFSTLTVSNMSPEDSSIYLCSVHRDVFNTEAFFGQGTRLTVV.

This clonotype was picked up many times. The chain carries TRBV6-1 and TRBJ2-7; 7 nucleotides align to TRBD1. There are 19 residues in the CDR3. CDR1 is MNHNS, CDR2 SASEGT, per germline. V shed 10 bases and J 6 bases; nucleotides not matched to a gene: 30. The DNA of the CDR3 is TGTGCCACCGGGACAGCTAGCCGGCTAAGTTACTCCGAGGCCCCCGAGCAGTACTTC. Its translation: CATGTASRLSYSEAPEQYF.

This clonotype occurred a few times. The chain employs TRBV5-4 and TRBJ2-7, with 9 bases lining up with TRBD2. In germline, CDR1 is SGHNT, CDR2 YYREEE (reference sequence). This CDR3 has 15 amino acids. V gave up 0 bases and J gave up 6 bases; unmatched junction bases: 7. The CDR3 nucleotides are TGTGCCAGCAGCTTGGAATTAGCGGGAGTTTCCGAGCAGTACTTC. Amino acid sequence: CASSLELAGVSEQYF.

In this sample, this clonotype turned up many times. The gene calls are TRBV28 and TRBJ2-3, with unresolved D. The V end was cut by 5 bases, the J end by 2 bases, with 11 bases between. CDR1 is MDHEN, CDR2 SYDVKM, per germline. The CDR3 runs 14 residues. This chain's CDR3 is CASSPPVITDTQYF. The CDR3 DNA is TGTGCCAGCAGTCCCCCGGTCATCACAGATACGCAGTATTTT. The complete variable domain, with remaining parts taken from reference TRBV28 and TRBJ2-3, reads DVKVTQSSRYLVKRTGEKVFLECVQDMDHENMFWYRQDPGLGLRLIYFSYDVKMKEKGDIPEGYSVSREKKERFSLILESASTNQTSMYLCASSPPVITDTQYFGPGTRLTVL.

At least ten counts were recorded for this clonotype. The chain is built from TRBV30 and TRBJ2-7; a possible D gene is TRBD2 (6 bases). Germline V gene data show CDR1 as GTSNPN and CDR2 as SVGIG (reference sequence). V was shortened by 4 bases and J by 2 bases, with 15 bases between the two germline ends. The CDR3 spans 14 residues. For the CDR3, the DNA is TGTGCCTGGAACCCGCGGAGGGCCGCCTACGAGCAGTACTTC. It codes for CAWNPRRAAYEQYF.

This clonotype has ten or more counts. J is TRBJ2-3 and V is TRBV11-2; D remains ambiguous. The germline gives CDR1 SGHAT, CDR2 FQNNGV. The CDR3 is 14 amino acids. Between the trimmed V and J ends, which lost 4 bases and 1 base, there was a span of 9 bases. The CDR3 loop reads CASSSRLRTDTQYF. DNA for the CDR3: TGTGCCAGCAGCTCCCGATTACGCACAGATACGCAGTATTTT.

Ten or more counts support this clonotype. The gene calls are TRBV2 and TRBJ2-5; D unclear. Germline CDR1 is SNHLY and CDR2 is FYNNEI. This CDR3 spans 13 amino acids. V lost 3 bases, J lost 1 base, and 6 bases lay in between. This chain's CDR3 is CASSEPVQETQYF. The DNA of the CDR3 is TGTGCCAGCAGTGAGCCAGTCCAAGAGACCCAGTACTTC.

This clonotype occurred once. A much larger clone lies a single base off, so this may be a read error. The CDR3 coding sequence is TGTGCCAGCAGTGAAAGTATTAACTATGGCAACACCTTC. It yields the protein CASSESINYGNTF. The chain carries TRBV2 and TRBJ1-2; D not resolved. CDR1 SNHLY and CDR2 FYNNEI come from the germline V gene. There are 13 residues in the CDR3.

The V gene is TRBV10-2, the J gene TRBJ1-1; maybe TRBD1 (6 bases). The CDR3 has 17 residues. The V gene lost 6 bases and the J gene lost 1 base, with 21 bases spanning the gap. CDR1 WSHSY and CDR2 SAAADI come from the germline V gene. The DNA for the CDR3 is TGCGCCAGCAGAGATCTACTAGGGGGGGGGCGGAACACTGAAGCTTTCTTT. It translates to CASRDLLGGGRNTEAFF.

This clonotype was recorded many times. The gene calls are TRBV12-3 or TRBV12-4 and TRBJ2-7; 10 bases agree with TRBD2. The V gene end was trimmed by 1 base and the J gene end by 5 bases; junction bases not matched to a gene: 11. The CDR3 totals 17 residues. CDR3 DNA sequence: TGTGCCAGCAGTTTAGGTCCTAGCGGGAGTAAAATCCACGAGCAGTACTTC. Translated: CASSLGPSGSKIHEQYF.

The rearrangement links TRBV19 to TRBJ1-5, with D possibly TRBD1 on 6 matching bases. Germline-derived CDR1 and CDR2 are LNHDA and SQIVND (reference sequence). The CDR3 is 12 residues long. V was trimmed by 7 bases and J by 7 bases, leaving 11 bases between them. The CDR3 sequence: CASNQGYQPQHF. The CDR3 DNA reads as TGTGCCAGTAACCAGGGGTACCAGCCCCAGCATTTT.

In this sample, this clonotype turned up many times. V is TRBV5-1 and J is TRBJ1-2; tentative D call: TRBD1 (5 bases). V was trimmed by 3 bases and J by 4 bases, leaving 16 bases between them. The CDR3 loop spans 15 amino acids. The germline V gene has CDR1 SGHRS and CDR2 YFSETQ. This CDR3 reads CASSSFTGFSYGYTF. The CDR3 bases are TGCGCCAGCAGCTCGTTTACAGGTTTTAGCTATGGCTACACCTTC.

On this clonotype itself: This clone may be a read error of a much larger clone one base away. The conserved phenylalanine or tryptophan is not found at the CDR3 terminus, so this likely reflects a read error. This chain links TRBV29-1 with TRBJ1-1, with D possibly TRBD1 on 6 matching bases. Trimming removed 5 bases at V and 4 bases at J, with 20 bases between. The CDR3 extends over 15 amino acids. Per germline, CDR1 SQVTM and CDR2 ANQGSEA. CDR3 nucleotides: TGCAGCGTTAAACTAACAGGGTTTGGGGGCACTGAAGCTTTCTCT. It translates to CSVKLTGFGGTEAFS.

The chain has TRBV24-1 and TRBJ1-5, with D maybe TRBD1 (5 bases). The CDR3 contains 17 residues. V was clipped by 9 bases and J by 0 bases, with 20 bases between them. Germline CDR1 reads KGHDR; CDR2 reads SFDVKD. CDR3: CATPGPRAIYSNQPQHF. Here the CDR3 DNA reads TGTGCCACCCCGGGGCCACGGGCCATCTATAGCAATCAGCCCCAGCATTTT.

This clonotype was counted between two and nine times. The genes are TRBV7-9 and TRBJ1-1; D unclear. V lost 4 bases and J lost 8, with 11 bases in between. The length of the CDR3 is 12 residues. Looked up from germline, CDR1 is SEHNR and CDR2 is FQNEAQ (reference sequence). CDR3 sequence reads: CASSWVRGEAFF. Here the CDR3 DNA reads TGTGCCAGCAGCTGGGTGCGAGGAGAAGCTTTCTTT.

This clonotype has more than one count but fewer than ten. The V and J genes are TRBV7-6 and TRBJ2-1, with D hard to call. In germline, CDR1 is SGHVS, CDR2 FNYEAQ. The CDR3 contains 14 residues. With 2 bases removed from V and 5 bases from J, the gap between germline ends came to 10 bases. The DNA of the CDR3 is TGTGCCAGCAGCTTACAAGGAGATAACAATGAGCAGTTCTTC. Its translation: CASSLQGDNNEQFF.

This clonotype was detected a few times. CDR3 in amino acids: CASSQGASGSSGETQYF. In nucleotides, the CDR3 is TGCGCCAGCAGCCAAGGAGCTAGCGGGAGTTCTGGGGAGACCCAGTACTTC. V gene TRBV4-3 combines with J gene TRBJ2-5; 10 bases are a match to TRBD2. CDR3 length: 17 amino acids. The germline CDR1 and CDR2 sequences are LGHNA and YSLEER. V shed 1 base and J 5 bases; nucleotides not matched to a gene: 10.

This clonotype was seen at least ten times. This rearrangement joins TRBV11-3 to TRBJ2-1, with TRBD2 matching 14 bases. V gave up 5 bases and J gave up 9 bases; unmatched junction bases: 9. CDR3 size: 16 residues. The germline gives CDR1 SGHNT, CDR2 YENEEA. CDR3 region: CASSPGTSGSRVEQFF. CDR3 nucleotides: TGTGCCAGCAGCCCCGGGACTAGCGGGAGCAGGGTTGAGCAGTTCTTC.